Listed below are T cell receptor beta chains from one sample, sequenced in a study of blood T cell repertoires in COVID-19. Produced via immunoSEQ multiplex PCR; TCRdb's table is partial and in-frame only. The table has about 100,000 clones, roughly 85% seen once. The sample taken for sequencing was peripheral blood. These receptors were taken from a man in his 70s with active or convalescent COVID-19. The CDR3 runs from the conserved cysteine through the conserved F or W. The D gene is left open where the match is weak. Only part of the rows carry a size: once, few, many, or a class if the clone is expanded.

clone size: few
V gene: TRBV28
J gene: TRBJ1-3
CDR3 length: 14
D gene: TRBD1
CDR3 protein: CASSSTGSGNTIYF
CDR3 DNA: TGTGCCAGCAGTTCGACAGGGTCTGGAAACACCATATATTTT

clone size: NA
V gene: TRBV18
J gene: TRBJ1-1
CDR3 length: 14
D gene: NA
CDR3 protein: CASSPATPNTEAFF
CDR3 DNA: TGTGCCAGCTCACCAGCAACACCGAACACTGAAGCTTTCTTT

clone size: NA
V gene: TRBV6-1
J gene: TRBJ2-5
CDR3 length: 13
D gene: NA
CDR3 protein: CASSEGSGQTQYF
CDR3 DNA: TGTGCCAGCAGTGAGGGTAGCGGACAGACCCAGTACTTC

clone size: NA
V gene: TRBV20-1
J gene: TRBJ1-5
CDR3 length: 15
D gene: TRBD1
CDR3 protein: CSASYGTGYNQPQHF
CDR3 DNA: TGCAGTGCTAGTTACGGGACAGGCTACAATCAGCCCCAGCATTTT

clone size: few
V gene: TRBV10-3
J gene: TRBJ2-2
CDR3 length: 17
D gene: TRBD2
CDR3 protein: CAIRGLLAGGPGGELFF
CDR3 DNA: TGTGCCATCAGGGGACTGCTAGCGGGAGGCCCCGGTGGGGAGCTGTTTTTT

clone size: NA
V gene: TRBV15
J gene: TRBJ1-1
CDR3 length: 15
D gene: TRBD1
CDR3 protein: CATSREGTGGAEAFF
CDR3 DNA: TGTGCCACCAGCAGAGAGGGGACAGGGGGGGCAGAAGCTTTCTTT

clone size: NA
V gene: TRBV5-8
J gene: TRBJ2-1
CDR3 length: 16
D gene: TRBD2
CDR3 protein: CASSLEGSGGYNEQFF
CDR3 DNA: TGTGCCAGCAGCTTGGAAGGTAGCGGGGGCTACAATGAGCAGTTCTTC

clone size: NA
V gene: TRBV7-9
J gene: TRBJ2-1
CDR3 length: 12
D gene: NA
CDR3 protein: CASSPEANEQFF
CDR3 DNA: TGTGCCAGCAGCCCGGAGGCCAATGAGCAGTTCTTC

clone size: NA
V gene: TRBV7-2
J gene: TRBJ2-1
CDR3 length: 16
D gene: TRBD2
CDR3 protein: CASSPTSLSSYNEQFF
CDR3 DNA: TGTGCCAGCAGCCCGACTAGCCTTAGCTCCTACAATGAGCAGTTCTTC

clone size: NA
V gene: TRBV3-1/TRBV3-2
J gene: TRBJ2-1
CDR3 length: 14
D gene: TRBD2
CDR3 protein: CASSQSSGKNEQFF
CDR3 DNA: TGTGCCAGCAGCCAGTCTAGCGGGAAGAATGAGCAGTTCTTC

clone size: NA
V gene: TRBV7-8
J gene: TRBJ2-1
CDR3 length: 15
D gene: TRBD2
CDR3 protein: CASSILAGDTNEQFF
CDR3 DNA: TGTGCCAGCAGCATCCTAGCGGGAGATACTAATGAGCAGTTCTTC

clone size: NA
V gene: TRBV15
J gene: TRBJ2-7
CDR3 length: 14
D gene: NA
CDR3 protein: CATSSFGHSYEQYF
CDR3 DNA: TGTGCCACCAGCAGTTTTGGACACTCCTACGAGCAGTACTTC

clone size: few
V gene: TRBV2
J gene: TRBJ2-2
CDR3 length: 17
D gene: TRBD2
CDR3 protein: CASSYDSTSGITGELFF
CDR3 DNA: TGTGCCAGCAGTTATGACTCGACTAGCGGCATCACCGGGGAGCTGTTTTTT

clone size: once
V gene: TRBV7-2
J gene: TRBJ1-3
CDR3 length: 17
D gene: NA
CDR3 protein: CASSLAGRRAGGNTIYF
CDR3 DNA: TGTGCCAGCAGCTTAGCGGGTAGGAGGGCTGGTGGAAACACCATATATTTT

clone size: NA
V gene: TRBV2
J gene: TRBJ2-1
CDR3 length: 14
D gene: TRBD2
CDR3 protein: CASSERLAHNEQFF
CDR3 DNA: TGTGCCAGCAGTGAAAGACTAGCACACAATGAGCAGTTCTTC

clone size: NA
V gene: TRBV7-3
J gene: TRBJ2-1
CDR3 length: 15
D gene: TRBD2
CDR3 protein: CASSLLAGGPNEQFF
CDR3 DNA: TGTGCCAGCAGCTTATTAGCGGGAGGGCCGAATGAGCAGTTCTTC

clone size: NA
V gene: TRBV7-3
J gene: TRBJ1-1
CDR3 length: 16
D gene: NA
CDR3 protein: CASSPGDGFMNTEAFF
CDR3 DNA: TGTGCCAGCAGCCCGGGGGACGGTTTCATGAACACTGAAGCTTTCTTT

clone size: NA
V gene: TRBV27
J gene: TRBJ1-5
CDR3 length: 14
D gene: NA
CDR3 protein: CASSLGQGVQPQHF
CDR3 DNA: TGTGCCAGCAGTTTAGGGCAGGGTGTGCAGCCCCAGCATTTT

clone size: NA
V gene: TRBV4-1
J gene: TRBJ2-7
CDR3 length: 16
D gene: TRBD2
CDR3 protein: CASSRGLAGVPYEQYF
CDR3 DNA: TGCGCCAGCAGCCGTGGACTAGCGGGGGTACCATACGAGCAGTACTTC

clone size: NA
V gene: TRBV7-9
J gene: TRBJ2-7
CDR3 length: 13
D gene: TRBD1
CDR3 protein: CASGPTGVSEQYF
CDR3 DNA: TGTGCCAGCGGACCGACAGGGGTCTCCGAGCAGTACTTC

clone size: NA
V gene: TRBV25-1
J gene: TRBJ2-7
CDR3 length: 13
D gene: NA
CDR3 protein: CASSQGGTYEQYF
CDR3 DNA: TGTGCCAGCAGCCAGGGGGGAACCTACGAGCAGTACTTC

clone size: NA
V gene: TRBV5-4
J gene: TRBJ2-3
CDR3 length: 15
D gene: TRBD1
CDR3 protein: CASSSLGQGRDTQYF
CDR3 DNA: TGTGCCAGCAGCTCCCTAGGACAGGGAAGGGATACGCAGTATTTT

clone size: NA
V gene: TRBV7-2
J gene: TRBJ2-7
CDR3 length: 15
D gene: TRBD2
CDR3 protein: CASSLALAGGSEQYF
CDR3 DNA: TGTGCCAGCAGCCTAGCCTTAGCGGGGGGGTCCGAGCAGTACTTC

clone size: NA
V gene: TRBV24-1
J gene: TRBJ2-1
CDR3 length: 14
D gene: NA
CDR3 protein: CATAWGSSYNEQFF
CDR3 DNA: TGTGCCACCGCCTGGGGCAGCTCCTACAATGAGCAGTTCTTC

clone size: NA
V gene: TRBV18
J gene: TRBJ1-1
CDR3 length: 16
D gene: NA
CDR3 protein: CASSPPGPGLNTEAFF
CDR3 DNA: TGTGCCAGCTCACCACCGGGGCCAGGATTGAACACTGAAGCTTTCTTT

clone size: NA
V gene: TRBV6-5
J gene: TRBJ2-7
CDR3 length: 15
D gene: NA
CDR3 protein: CASSSGLALGVEQYF
CDR3 DNA: TGTGCCAGCAGCTCGGGACTGGCACTGGGGGTTGAGCAGTACTTC

clone size: NA
V gene: TRBV15
J gene: TRBJ1-1
CDR3 length: 13
D gene: NA
CDR3 protein: CATSYRVGTEAFF
CDR3 DNA: TGTGCCACCAGCTACAGGGTTGGAACTGAAGCTTTCTTT

clone size: NA
V gene: TRBV27
J gene: TRBJ1-6
CDR3 length: 19
D gene: NA
CDR3 protein: CASSFSAPGSLFYNSPLHF
CDR3 DNA: TGTGCCAGCAGTTTTTCGGCCCCGGGATCCCTTTTTTATAATTCACCCCTCCACTTT

clone size: NA
V gene: TRBV19
J gene: TRBJ1-4
CDR3 length: 14
D gene: NA
CDR3 protein: CASSTATGYRKLFF
CDR3 DNA: TGTGCCAGTAGTACTGCGACAGGCTATCGGAAACTGTTTTTT

clone size: few
V gene: TRBV27
J gene: TRBJ2-1
CDR3 length: 12
D gene: NA
CDR3 protein: CASSSQNNEQFF
CDR3 DNA: TGTGCCAGCAGTTCTCAGAACAATGAGCAGTTCTTC

clone size: NA
V gene: TRBV6-6
J gene: TRBJ2-7
CDR3 length: 14
D gene: NA
CDR3 protein: CASSYARDTYEQYF
CDR3 DNA: TGTGCCAGCAGTTACGCCCGGGACACCTACGAGCAGTACTTC

clone size: NA
V gene: TRBV24-1
J gene: TRBJ1-5
CDR3 length: 14
D gene: NA
CDR3 protein: CATSDWDSNQPQHF
CDR3 DNA: TGTGCCACCAGTGATTGGGACTCCAATCAGCCCCAGCATTTT

clone size: NA
V gene: TRBV7-7
J gene: TRBJ2-7
CDR3 length: 15
D gene: TRBD2
CDR3 protein: CASSSGLAGVGEQYF
CDR3 DNA: TGTGCTAGCAGCTCCGGACTAGCGGGAGTGGGGGAGCAGTACTTC

clone size: NA
V gene: TRBV24-1
J gene: TRBJ2-5
CDR3 length: 14
D gene: NA
CDR3 protein: CATSDWAEQETQYF
CDR3 DNA: TGTGCCACCAGTGATTGGGCAGAACAAGAGACCCAGTACTTC

clone size: NA
V gene: TRBV10-3
J gene: TRBJ2-1
CDR3 length: 14
D gene: TRBD2
CDR3 protein: CAIKASGRMDEQFF
CDR3 DNA: TGTGCCATCAAAGCCAGCGGGAGAATGGATGAGCAGTTCTTC

clone size: once
V gene: TRBV7-2
J gene: TRBJ2-5
CDR3 length: 14
D gene: TRBD1
CDR3 protein: CASSRDRVEETQYF
CDR3 DNA: TGTGCCAGCAGCCGGGACAGGGTAGAAGAGACCCAGTACTTC

clone size: NA
V gene: TRBV28
J gene: TRBJ2-5
CDR3 length: 12
D gene: TRBD2
CDR3 protein: CASSPGREAQYF
CDR3 DNA: TGTGCCAGCAGTCCCGGGAGGGAGGCCCAGTACTTC

clone size: NA
V gene: TRBV3-1/TRBV3-2
J gene: TRBJ1-1
CDR3 length: 13
D gene: TRBD1
CDR3 protein: CASSHRDRAGAFF
CDR3 DNA: TGTGCCAGCAGCCATAGGGACAGGGCTGGGGCTTTCTTT

clone size: once
V gene: TRBV9
J gene: TRBJ2-7
CDR3 length: 16
D gene: TRBD2
CDR3 protein: CASSAEGLAGEGEQYF
CDR3 DNA: TGTGCCAGCAGCGCGGAGGGACTAGCGGGAGAGGGTGAGCAGTACTTC

clone size: NA
V gene: TRBV13
J gene: TRBJ1-1
CDR3 length: 13
D gene: NA
CDR3 protein: CASSLEGDTEAFF
CDR3 DNA: TGTGCCAGCAGCTTAGAGGGGGACACTGAAGCTTTCTTT

clone size: NA
V gene: TRBV27
J gene: TRBJ1-4
CDR3 length: 15
D gene: NA
CDR3 protein: CASSYGGTTNEKLFF
CDR3 DNA: TGTGCCAGCAGTTATGGGGGGACAACTAATGAAAAACTGTTTTTT

clone size: NA
V gene: TRBV20-1
J gene: TRBJ2-6
CDR3 length: 17
D gene: NA
CDR3 protein: CSASALPVFPGANVLTF
CDR3 DNA: TGCAGTGCTAGTGCCTTACCGGTCTTCCCTGGGGCCAACGTCCTGACTTTC

clone size: NA
V gene: TRBV11-3
J gene: TRBJ2-3
CDR3 length: 15
D gene: TRBD2
CDR3 protein: CASSSSSGSTDTQYF
CDR3 DNA: TGTGCCAGCAGCTCCTCTAGCGGGAGTACAGATACGCAGTATTTT

clone size: NA
V gene: TRBV6-6
J gene: TRBJ2-7
CDR3 length: 15
D gene: TRBD1
CDR3 protein: CASSRSQGLDYEQYF
CDR3 DNA: TGTGCCAGCAGTCGATCACAGGGGTTGGACTACGAGCAGTACTTC

clone size: many
V gene: TRBV5-1
J gene: TRBJ2-3
CDR3 length: 17
D gene: TRBD2
CDR3 protein: CASSLGHGTSGRDTQYF
CDR3 DNA: TGCGCCAGCAGCTTAGGCCACGGGACTAGCGGGAGGGATACGCAGTATTTT

clone size: NA
V gene: TRBV6-2/TRBV6-3
J gene: TRBJ2-2
CDR3 length: 15
D gene: TRBD1
CDR3 protein: CASSRQGALAGELFF
CDR3 DNA: TGTGCCAGCAGTCGACAGGGGGCTTTGGCCGGGGAGCTGTTTTTT

clone size: many
V gene: TRBV21-1
J gene: TRBJ1-5
CDR3 length: 14
D gene: NA
CDR3 protein: CASSKTGSNQPQHF
CDR3 DNA: TGTGCCAGCAGCAAGACAGGTAGCAATCAGCCCCAGCATTTT

clone size: NA
V gene: TRBV19
J gene: TRBJ1-1
CDR3 length: 14
D gene: NA
CDR3 protein: CASSIQGIGTEAFF
CDR3 DNA: TGTGCCAGTAGTATCCAGGGTATAGGGACTGAAGCTTTCTTT

clone size: once
V gene: TRBV10-3
J gene: TRBJ1-6
CDR3 length: 14
D gene: NA
CDR3 protein: CAISAPGENSPLHF
CDR3 DNA: TGTGCCATCAGTGCGCCGGGAGAAAATTCACCCCTCCACTTT

clone size: NA
V gene: TRBV3-1/TRBV3-2
J gene: TRBJ1-3
CDR3 length: 14
D gene: NA
CDR3 protein: CASSQQGSGNTIYF
CDR3 DNA: TGTGCCAGCAGCCAACAGGGCTCCGGAAACACCATATATTTT

clone size: NA
V gene: TRBV4-1
J gene: TRBJ1-3
CDR3 length: 15
D gene: NA
CDR3 protein: CASSQDPGGINTIYF
CDR3 DNA: TGCGCCAGCAGCCAAGATCCGGGGGGGATCAACACCATATATTTT

clone size: many
V gene: TRBV7-9
J gene: TRBJ2-7
CDR3 length: 18
D gene: TRBD2
CDR3 protein: CASSLGAGPLAGRTEQYF
CDR3 DNA: TGTGCCAGCAGCTTAGGTGCCGGTCCCCTAGCGGGTCGGACTGAGCAGTACTTC

clone size: NA
V gene: TRBV4-1
J gene: TRBJ2-5
CDR3 length: 17
D gene: TRBD2
CDR3 protein: CASSPEQLAGGKETQYF
CDR3 DNA: TGCGCCAGCAGCCCGGAGCAGTTGGCGGGGGGGAAGGAGACCCAGTACTTC

clone size: NA
V gene: TRBV14
J gene: TRBJ2-7
CDR3 length: 15
D gene: TRBD1
CDR3 protein: CASSQGRQGRYEQYF
CDR3 DNA: TGTGCCAGCAGCCAAGGTCGACAGGGACGCTACGAGCAGTACTTC